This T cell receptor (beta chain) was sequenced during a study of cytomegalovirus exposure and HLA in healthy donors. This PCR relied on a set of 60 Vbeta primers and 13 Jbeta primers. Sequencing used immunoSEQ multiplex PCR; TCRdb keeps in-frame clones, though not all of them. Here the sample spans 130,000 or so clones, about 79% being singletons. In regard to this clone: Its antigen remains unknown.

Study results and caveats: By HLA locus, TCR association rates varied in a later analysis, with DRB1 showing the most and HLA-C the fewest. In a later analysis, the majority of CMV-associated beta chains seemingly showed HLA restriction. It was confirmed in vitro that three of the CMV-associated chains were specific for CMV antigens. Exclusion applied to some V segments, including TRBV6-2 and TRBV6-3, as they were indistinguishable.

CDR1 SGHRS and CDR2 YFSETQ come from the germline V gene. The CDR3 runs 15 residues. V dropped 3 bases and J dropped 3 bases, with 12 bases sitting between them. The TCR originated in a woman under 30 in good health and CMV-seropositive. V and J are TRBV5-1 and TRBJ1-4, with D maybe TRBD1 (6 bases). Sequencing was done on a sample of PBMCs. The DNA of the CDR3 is TGCGCCAGCAGCTCCTCCGGGACACCTAATGAAAAACTGTTTTTT. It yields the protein CASSSSGTPNEKLFF.